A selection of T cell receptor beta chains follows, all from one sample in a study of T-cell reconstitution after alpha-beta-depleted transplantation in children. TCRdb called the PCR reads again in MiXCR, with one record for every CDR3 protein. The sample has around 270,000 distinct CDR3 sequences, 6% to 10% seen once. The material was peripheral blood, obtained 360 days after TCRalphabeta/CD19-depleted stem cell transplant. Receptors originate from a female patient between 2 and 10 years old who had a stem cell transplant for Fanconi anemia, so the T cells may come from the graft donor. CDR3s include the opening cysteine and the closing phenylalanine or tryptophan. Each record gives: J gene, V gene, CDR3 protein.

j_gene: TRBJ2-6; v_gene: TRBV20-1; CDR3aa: CSARRTGDAGANVLTF
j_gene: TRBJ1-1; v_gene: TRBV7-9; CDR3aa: CASGLLVAEAFF
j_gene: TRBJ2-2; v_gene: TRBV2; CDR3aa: CASSERAGVVTGELFF
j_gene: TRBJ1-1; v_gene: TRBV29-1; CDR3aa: CSGKGVGTEAFF
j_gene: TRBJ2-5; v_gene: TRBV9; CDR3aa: CASSPREGVETQYF
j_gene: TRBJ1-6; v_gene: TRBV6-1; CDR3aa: CASSPAGVDSPLHF
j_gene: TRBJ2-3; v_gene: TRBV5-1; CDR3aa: CASSIPSGQGTDTQYF
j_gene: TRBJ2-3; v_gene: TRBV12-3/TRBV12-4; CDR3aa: CASSLFTDTQYF
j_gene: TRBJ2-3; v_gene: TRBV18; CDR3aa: CASSPQDRQGDTQYF
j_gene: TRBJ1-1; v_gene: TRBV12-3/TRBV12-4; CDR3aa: CATQQGPEAFF
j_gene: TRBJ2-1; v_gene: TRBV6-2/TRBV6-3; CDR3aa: CASNYPGLAGPGNEQFF
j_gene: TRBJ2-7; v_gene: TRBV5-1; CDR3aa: CASSFSGEYYEQYF
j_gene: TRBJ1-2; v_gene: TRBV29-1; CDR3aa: CSVDGTGVGYTF
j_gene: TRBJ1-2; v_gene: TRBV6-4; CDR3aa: CASSVDAGGLGYTF
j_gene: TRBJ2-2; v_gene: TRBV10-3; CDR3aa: CAISPQRTEGVGELFF
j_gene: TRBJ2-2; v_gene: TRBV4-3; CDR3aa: CASSARGLAGANTGELFF
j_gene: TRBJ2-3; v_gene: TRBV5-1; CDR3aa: CASSLEPGADTQYF
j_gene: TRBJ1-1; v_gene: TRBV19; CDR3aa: CASESGRRNTEAFF
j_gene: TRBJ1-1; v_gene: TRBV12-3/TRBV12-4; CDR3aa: CASSLIRMNTEAFF
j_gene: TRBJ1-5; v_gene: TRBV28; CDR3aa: CASSLRRTGINQPQHF
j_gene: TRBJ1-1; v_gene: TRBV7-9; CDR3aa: CASKDRESTNTEAFF
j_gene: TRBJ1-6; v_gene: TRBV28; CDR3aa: CASSTPGQGALSSPLLF
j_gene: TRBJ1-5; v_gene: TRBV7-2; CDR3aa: CASSLGARENQPQHF
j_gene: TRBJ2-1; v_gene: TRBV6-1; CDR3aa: CASRPSLEGGGRDEQFF
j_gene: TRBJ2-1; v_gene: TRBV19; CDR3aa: CASSIGFWRDNEQFF
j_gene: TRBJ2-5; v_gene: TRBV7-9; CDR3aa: CASSFSQTSGNQETQYF
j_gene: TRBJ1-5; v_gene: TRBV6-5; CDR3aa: CASSYSGKGQPQHF